Listed below are T cell receptor beta chains from one sample, sequenced in a study of T cells in Graves' hyperthyroidism and ophthalmopathy. TCRdb re-analysed the multiplex PCR reads in MiXCR, keeping a single row per CDR3 protein. This sample carries roughly 280,000 distinct CDR3 sequences, 17% of them seen once, and the ten largest clones take about 51%. The source material was blood. The source is a woman aged 55-69 years with Graves' ophthalmopathy. CDR3s include the opening cysteine and the closing phenylalanine or tryptophan. A D gene is named only where the DNA matches it firmly. Clone size is shown for a subset of rows, as once, few, many or a class of expanded clone.

d_gene: TRBD2; v_gene: TRBV6-1; abundance: few; j_gene: TRBJ2-3; len: 15; CDR3aa: CASTLNGGNTDTQYF; CDR3nt: TGTGCCAGCACCCTGAACGGGGGGAACACAGATACGCAGTATTTT
d_gene: .; v_gene: TRBV3-1; abundance: many; j_gene: TRBJ1-6; len: 16; CDR3aa: CASSQEGGRNNSPLHF; CDR3nt: TGTGCCAGCAGCCAAGAAGGGGGACGGAATAATTCACCCCTCCACTTT
d_gene: .; v_gene: TRBV29-1; abundance: many; j_gene: TRBJ1-2; len: 12; CDR3aa: CSVGDTTDGYTF; CDR3nt: TGCAGCGTGGGGGACACCACGGATGGCTACACCTTC
d_gene: TRBD1; v_gene: TRBV2; abundance: many; j_gene: TRBJ2-7; len: 15; CDR3aa: CASSAGQGLSYEQYF; CDR3nt: TGTGCCAGCAGCGCTGGACAGGGCCTCTCCTACGAGCAGTACTTC
d_gene: .; v_gene: TRBV5-1; abundance: few; j_gene: TRBJ1-5; len: 13; CDR3aa: CASSRDTNQPQHF; CDR3nt: TGCGCCAGCAGCAGGGACACCAATCAGCCCCAGCATTTT
d_gene: .; v_gene: TRBV29-1; abundance: many; j_gene: TRBJ2-1; len: 14; CDR3aa: CSVEGRGYYNEQFF; CDR3nt: TGCAGCGTTGAAGGTCGGGGGTACTACAATGAGCAGTTCTTC
d_gene: TRBD1; v_gene: TRBV19; abundance: .; j_gene: TRBJ1-1; len: 18; CDR3aa: CASRAGTGEPSMNTEAFF; CDR3nt: TGTGCCAGTAGAGCTGGGACAGGCGAACCTTCTATGAACACTGAAGCTTTCTTT
d_gene: TRBD1; v_gene: TRBV6-2/TRBV6-3; abundance: many; j_gene: TRBJ2-1; len: 15; CDR3aa: CASTMTVADRGEQFF; CDR3nt: TGTGCCAGCACCATGACTGTAGCGGACAGGGGTGAGCAGTTCTTC
d_gene: TRBD1; v_gene: TRBV27; abundance: many; j_gene: TRBJ1-2; len: 13; CDR3aa: CASKRDRANGYTF; CDR3nt: TGTGCCAGCAAAAGGGACAGGGCGAATGGCTACACCTTC
d_gene: .; v_gene: TRBV28; abundance: many; j_gene: TRBJ1-1; len: 15; CDR3aa: CASSPLQGTYTEAFF; CDR3nt: TGTGCCAGCAGTCCGCTGCAGGGTACGTACACTGAAGCTTTCTTT
d_gene: .; v_gene: TRBV10-3; abundance: many; j_gene: TRBJ2-3; len: 14; CDR3aa: CAISGGAGTDTQYF; CDR3nt: TGTGCCATCAGTGGTGGGGCGGGGACAGATACGCAGTATTTT
d_gene: .; v_gene: TRBV7-9; abundance: many; j_gene: TRBJ2-5; len: 14; CDR3aa: CASSVGTHQETQYF; CDR3nt: TGTGCCAGCAGCGTAGGGACACACCAAGAGACCCAGTACTTC
d_gene: .; v_gene: TRBV28; abundance: .; j_gene: TRBJ2-1; len: 15; CDR3aa: CASSSPGLSYNEQFF; CDR3nt: TGTGCCAGCAGTTCGCCGGGACTCTCCTACAATGAGCAGTTCTTC
d_gene: TRBD1; v_gene: TRBV4-3; abundance: .; j_gene: TRBJ1-2; len: 15; CDR3aa: CASSPSGQGAYGYTF; CDR3nt: TGCGCCAGCAGCCCCTCCGGACAGGGGGCCTATGGCTACACCTTC
d_gene: .; v_gene: TRBV24-1; abundance: .; j_gene: TRBJ2-2; len: 14; CDR3aa: CATSGKRPTGELFF; CDR3nt: TGTGCCACCAGTGGAAAGCGCCCCACCGGGGAGCTGTTTTTT
d_gene: .; v_gene: TRBV12-5; abundance: many; j_gene: TRBJ1-2; len: 15; CDR3aa: CASSPTVAGFLGYTF; CDR3nt: TGTGCTAGTTCCCCCACCGTCGCGGGGTTTCTCGGCTACACCTTC
d_gene: TRBD1; v_gene: TRBV6-5; abundance: few; j_gene: TRBJ1-2; len: 14; CDR3aa: CASSGGQGASGYTF; CDR3nt: TGTGCCAGCAGCGGAGGACAGGGGGCTTCTGGCTACACCTTC
d_gene: .; v_gene: TRBV19; abundance: .; j_gene: TRBJ2-7; len: 13; CDR3aa: CASSITTAYEQYF; CDR3nt: TGTGCCAGTAGTATAACGACAGCCTACGAGCAGTACTTC
d_gene: TRBD1; v_gene: TRBV4-1; abundance: .; j_gene: TRBJ1-6; len: 14; CDR3aa: CASSQVGTGGPLHF; CDR3nt: TGCGCCAGCAGCCAAGTCGGGACAGGGGGTCCCCTCCACTTT
d_gene: .; v_gene: TRBV18; abundance: .; j_gene: TRBJ2-7; len: 15; CDR3aa: CASSPFMQVGDEQYF; CDR3nt: TGTGCCAGCTCACCATTTATGCAGGTCGGAGACGAGCAGTACTTC
d_gene: .; v_gene: TRBV29-1; abundance: many; j_gene: TRBJ2-7; len: 11; CDR3aa: CSAADPYEQYF; CDR3nt: TGCAGCGCGGCAGATCCCTACGAGCAGTACTTC
d_gene: .; v_gene: TRBV25-1; abundance: .; j_gene: TRBJ1-1; len: 12; CDR3aa: CASSESAAEAFF; CDR3nt: TGTGCCAGCAGTGAATCAGCCGCTGAAGCTTTCTTT
d_gene: TRBD1; v_gene: TRBV20-1; abundance: .; j_gene: TRBJ2-1; len: 15; CDR3aa: CSARVGQGVGNEQFF; CDR3nt: TGCAGTGCTAGAGTGGGACAGGGGGTGGGGAATGAGCAGTTCTTC
d_gene: .; v_gene: TRBV7-9; abundance: many; j_gene: TRBJ2-3; len: 15; CDR3aa: CASSPPGLVTDTQYF; CDR3nt: TGTGCCAGCAGCCCTCCGGGTCTCGTCACAGATACGCAGTATTTT
d_gene: .; v_gene: TRBV11-2; abundance: many; j_gene: TRBJ1-5; len: 14; CDR3aa: CASSVRVRNQPQHF; CDR3nt: TGTGCCAGCAGCGTGCGGGTTCGCAATCAGCCCCAGCATTTT
d_gene: .; v_gene: TRBV7-2; abundance: many; j_gene: TRBJ2-1; len: 15; CDR3aa: CASSLVAGWDNEQFF; CDR3nt: TGTGCCAGCAGCTTAGTGGCGGGATGGGACAATGAGCAGTTCTTC
d_gene: TRBD1; v_gene: TRBV7-9; abundance: few; j_gene: TRBJ2-3; len: 15; CDR3aa: CASRQNRGRTDTQYF; CDR3nt: TGTGCCAGCAGGCAAAACAGGGGGCGCACAGATACGCAGTATTTT
d_gene: .; v_gene: TRBV20-1; abundance: many; j_gene: TRBJ2-2; len: 15; CDR3aa: CSATGHDTNTGELFF; CDR3nt: TGCAGTGCTACCGGACATGACACAAACACCGGGGAGCTGTTTTTT
d_gene: .; v_gene: TRBV7-9; abundance: .; j_gene: TRBJ1-1; len: 12; CDR3aa: CASSLGVGEAFF; CDR3nt: TGTGCCAGCAGCTTAGGGGTCGGGGAAGCTTTCTTT
d_gene: .; v_gene: TRBV3-1; abundance: many; j_gene: TRBJ1-1; len: 12; CDR3aa: CASSQGGTEAFF; CDR3nt: TGTGCCAGCAGCCAGGGGGGGACTGAAGCTTTCTTT
d_gene: TRBD1; v_gene: TRBV18; abundance: many; j_gene: TRBJ1-1; len: 15; CDR3aa: CASSLGTGRLSEAFF; CDR3nt: TGTGCCAGCTCACTCGGGACAGGGAGGTTGTCTGAAGCTTTCTTT